Listed here are 32 T cell receptor beta chains from one sample, sequenced in a study of T-cell memory formation after mild COVID-19. Each CDR3 protein is one row after TCRdb ran MiXCR on the 5' RACE reads. The table has roughly 6,000 distinct CDR3 sequences, over 15% seen once; the top ten hold 45% to 70%. Sequencing was carried out using PBMCs or a T cell subset sorted from them (not recorded which). These receptors all come from an adult woman who had mild COVID-19 (a few samples of this study predate the infection). Cell type and time point are not known.

This clonotype appeared many times. V and J are TRBV28 and TRBJ2-1, with TRBD2 identical over 14 bases. The V gene end was trimmed by 7 bases and the J gene end by 10 bases; junction bases not matched to a gene: 6. Germline V gene data show CDR1 as MDHEN and CDR2 as SYDVKM. The CDR3 is made up of 14 amino acids. CDR3 coding DNA: TGTGCCAGCATTCCGGGACTAGCGGGGGTGGAGCAGTTCTTC. Protein product: CASIPGLAGVEQFF.

There are many counts of this clonotype. The chain employs TRBV7-9 and TRBJ2-1; 9 bases map to TRBD2. Germline V lookup: CDR1 SEHNR, CDR2 FQNEAQ (reference sequence). Germline trimming cut 5 bases from V and 4 bases from J; bases unmatched to any gene: 12. There are 17 residues in the CDR3. The CDR3 region has the DNA TGTGCCAGCAGCCCCAGAGAACTAGCGGGTGTATACAATGAGCAGTTCTTC. Amino acids: CASSPRELAGVYNEQFF.

This clonotype has ten or more counts. This chain links TRBV5-6 with TRBJ1-5; D call uncertain. CDR1 SGHDT and CDR2 YYEEEE come from the germline V gene. V gave up 0 bases and J gave up 7 bases, with 5 bases separating them. The CDR3 runs to 12 residues. The CDR3 region is CASSLGYQPQHF. CDR3 DNA: TGTGCCAGCAGCTTGGGTTACCAGCCCCAGCATTTT.

This clonotype was seen repeatedly, ten times or more. The chain recombines TRBV4-2 with TRBJ2-7; D is uncertain. Trimming took 0 bases from V and 2 from J, leaving 14 bases between them. The V gene's germline CDR1 is LGHNA and CDR2 YNFKEQ. The CDR3 is made up of 16 amino acids. DNA for the CDR3: TGTGCCAGCAGCCAAGATGTATCCCGGGCTGCCTACGAGCAGTACTTC. This codes for CASSQDVSRAAYEQYF.

Within the sample, this clonotype is medium-sized. This rearrangement joins TRBV20-1 to TRBJ1-6; D is uncertain. Trimming cost V 2 bases and J 3 bases, with 14 bases left between them. The CDR3 is 16 amino acids. Germline-derived CDR1 and CDR2 are DFQATT and SNEGSKA (reference sequence). In DNA, the CDR3 is TGCAGTGCTAGACCACGAGGGTTTCGCTATAATTCACCCCTCCACTTT. It translates to CSARPRGFRYNSPLHF.

This clonotype occurred many times. The V and J genes are TRBV10-3 and TRBJ2-5; D is possibly TRBD1 (6 bases). Germline lookup yields CDR1 ENHRY and CDR2 SYGVKD. V lost 10 bases, J lost 0 bases, and 9 bases lay in between. CDR3 length: 12 amino acids. CDR3 protein: CANGQNQETQYF. Here the CDR3 DNA reads TGTGCCAATGGACAGAACCAAGAGACCCAGTACTTC.

By share of the sample, this clonotype is medium-sized (0.01 to 0.1%). This chain joins TRBV6-5 and TRBJ2-5; TRBD2 aligns across 7 bases. The CDR3 sequence is 16 residues long. Trimming at V came to 5 bases and at J to 4 bases, leaving 13 bases not matched to a gene. Germline CDR1 MNHEY, CDR2 SVGAGI. CDR3 nucleotides: TGTGCCAGCAGTCCCCTATCGTGGGAGGGTAGAGAGACCCAGTACTTC. Translated, it gives CASSPLSWEGRETQYF.

This clonotype was picked up a small number of times. The gene calls are TRBV5-1 and TRBJ2-3, with 11 bases lining up with TRBD2. V shed 1 base, J shed 7 bases, and the junction held 5 bases outside the gene matches. Germline V CDR1 and CDR2: SGHRS, YFSETQ. The CDR3 is made up of 15 amino acids. CDR3 DNA: TGCGCCAGCAGCTTGACTAGCGGGGGTATAAATACGCAGTATTTT. Translated, it gives CASSLTSGGINTQYF.

This clonotype came up many times. This rearrangement joins TRBV6-2 or TRBV6-3 to TRBJ2-4, with TRBD2 matching over 10 bases. The V gene end was trimmed by 6 bases and the J gene end by 1 base; junction bases not matched to a gene: 9. The CDR3 runs to 17 residues. Per germline, CDR1 MNHEY and CDR2 SVGEGT. The CDR3 nucleotides are TGTGCCAGCAGCCCCTCTAGCGGGAGAGTGGCCAAAAACATTCAGTACTTC. Encoded protein: CASSPSSGRVAKNIQYF.

This clonotype is labeled medium-sized. The chain joins TRBV12-3 or TRBV12-4 to TRBJ2-5, with a weak D call TRBD1 (5 bases). The CDR3 contains 15 residues. With 6 bases removed from V and 7 bases from J, the gap between germline ends came to 21 bases. Here the CDR3 DNA reads TGTGCCAGCAGCCCCCTTTTTCCGGAAAGGGGGACCCAGTACTTC. Amino acid sequence: CASSPLFPERGTQYF.

This clonotype is medium-sized. V and J are TRBV10-3 and TRBJ2-2, with TRBD1 identical over 7 bases. The CDR3 sequence is 16 residues long. From germline, CDR1 is ENHRY and CDR2 SYGVKD. V shed 0 bases, J shed 7 bases, and the junction held 8 bases outside the gene matches. CDR3 sequence: CAISESTTGFYGELFF. CDR3 bases: TGTGCCATCAGTGAGTCGACGACAGGGTTCTACGGGGAGCTGTTTTTT.

The chain's CDR3 is CASSELAGRNEQFF. The CDR3 nucleotides read TGTGCCAGCAGTGAACTAGCGGGGCGGAATGAGCAGTTCTTC. The J gene is TRBJ2-1, the V gene TRBV6-4; 10 nucleotides agree with TRBD2. In germline, CDR1 is MRHNA, CDR2 SNTAGT. This CDR3 is built from 14 residues. After removal of 3 bases from V and 7 bases from J, the junction contained 3 bases not matched to a gene.

This clonotype rates as medium-sized. In DNA form, the CDR3 reads TGTGCCACCAGCAGAGAAGTTAATCTCGGGCAGCCCCAGCATTTT. Translating it yields CATSREVNLGQPQHF. V and J are TRBV15 and TRBJ1-5, with D unresolved. V was clipped by 0 bases and J by 7 bases, with 13 bases between them. Per the germline V gene, CDR1 is LNHNV and CDR2 is YYDKDF (reference sequence). CDR3 length: 15 residues.

This clonotype was counted at least ten times. The CDR3 sequence: CASSLEEAGDYEQYF. In nucleotides, the CDR3 is TGTGCCAGCAGCTTAGAGGAGGCAGGCGACTACGAGCAGTACTTC. V and J are TRBV7-2 and TRBJ2-7; D perhaps matches TRBD2 (5 bases). CDR1 SGHTA and CDR2 FQGNSA come from the germline V gene. Trimming shortened V by 1 base and J by 3 bases, and 13 bases separated the two germline ends. The CDR3 sequence is 15 residues long.

This clonotype has ten or more counts. As DNA, the CDR3 is TGTGCCACCAAACCGGTGGACTGGCCGAGCAATCAGCCCCAGCATTTT. Translating it yields CATKPVDWPSNQPQHF. The chain is built from TRBV6-5 and TRBJ1-5, with D uncertain. CDR1 and CDR2 from the germline V gene are MNHEY and SVGAGI. This CDR3 has 16 amino acids. V shed 10 bases and J shed 1 base, with 20 bases lying between them.

This clonotype was counted ten times or more. The chain carries TRBV12-3 or TRBV12-4 and TRBJ2-7; tentative D call: TRBD1 (5 bases). The CDR3 contains 13 residues. Trimming removed 1 base at V and 3 bases at J, with 7 bases between. The CDR3 nucleotides are TGTGCCAGCAGTTTAGGACAGATCTACGAGCAGTACTTC. Encoded protein: CASSLGQIYEQYF.

This clonotype came up many times. The gene calls are TRBV4-1 and TRBJ1-1; no clear D gene. The CDR3 has 14 residues. Germline V gene lookup returns CDR1 MGHRA and CDR2 YSYEKL. The V and J ends lost 4 bases and 2 bases respectively, with 11 bases between them. The DNA of the CDR3 is TGCGCCAGCAGCCTTGGACGGCGAAACACTGAAGCTTTCTTT. Encoded protein: CASSLGRRNTEAFF.

This clonotype was seen at least ten times. The genes are TRBV6-2 or TRBV6-3 and TRBJ2-1; the D call may be TRBD1 or TRBD2 (5 bases each). The ends were cut back, 5 bases at V and 0 bases at J, with 14 bases in the middle. The CDR3 is made up of 16 amino acids. Germline CDR1 is MNHEY and CDR2 is SVGEGT. The chain's CDR3 is CASSDPGTLSYNEQFF. CDR3 coding DNA: TGTGCCAGCAGTGACCCCGGGACGCTCTCCTACAATGAGCAGTTCTTC.

The table lists this clonotype with many counts. The chain is built from TRBV20-1 and TRBJ2-7; D gene uncertain. Germline loops: CDR1 DFQATT, CDR2 SNEGSKA (reference sequence). V was trimmed by 4 bases and J by 2 bases, leaving 18 bases between them. This CDR3 spans 15 amino acids. The CDR3 DNA sequence: TGCAGTGCTACCGTTCTTGGGGTGGGGACCTACGAGCAGTACTTC. This encodes CSATVLGVGTYEQYF.

In this sample, this clonotype turned up many times. CDR3 sequence (DNA): TGTGCCACTGCGGACAGGGGCGACTACAATGAGCAGTTCTTC. Translated: CATADRGDYNEQFF. The rearrangement joins TRBV6-5 to TRBJ2-1; 9 nucleotides match TRBD1. Germline CDR1 reads MNHEY; CDR2 reads SVGAGI. CDR3 length: 14 amino acids. After removal of 10 bases from V and 3 bases from J, the junction contained 7 bases not matched to a gene.

This clonotype was seen at least ten times. The chain uses TRBV12-3 or TRBV12-4 and TRBJ2-1; 8 nucleotides line up with TRBD2. V lost 3 bases, J lost 8 bases, and 9 bases stayed unmatched. The CDR3 length is 15 residues. The DNA for the CDR3 is TGTGCCAGCAGTTTGTACGGACTAGCAGTCTATGAGCAGTTCTTC. Its translation is CASSLYGLAVYEQFF.

This clonotype occurred many times. The chain combines TRBV6-5 with TRBJ2-4; D is unresolved. With 0 bases removed from V and 1 base from J, the gap between germline ends came to 7 bases. Germline V gene sequence: CDR1 MNHEY, CDR2 SVGAGI. This CDR3 is 15 amino acids long. CDR3 loop: CASSYSIGAKNIQYF. DNA of the CDR3: TGTGCCAGCAGTTACTCGATTGGGGCCAAAAACATTCAGTACTTC.

Within the sample, this clonotype is medium-sized. The chain uses TRBV4-1 and TRBJ2-4; a possible D gene is TRBD1 (5 bases). From germline, CDR1 is MGHRA and CDR2 YSYEKL. V gave up 3 bases and J gave up 8 bases, with 17 bases separating them. The CDR3 has 15 residues. Here the CDR3 reads CASSHVGGALDIQYF. DNA for the CDR3: TGCGCCAGCAGCCATGTCGGTGGGGCCCTAGACATTCAGTACTTC.

This clonotype occurred once. This rearrangement joins TRBV7-8 to TRBJ2-1, with TRBD1 matching over 9 bases. The CDR3 contains 17 residues. Losses at the gene ends were 2 bases for V and 3 bases for J; bases not matched to a gene: 8. CDR1 and CDR2 (germline): SGHVS, FQNEAQ. This CDR3 reads CASSLFRDRAGYNEQFF. The CDR3 region has the DNA TGTGCCAGCAGCTTATTCCGGGACAGGGCGGGCTACAATGAGCAGTTCTTC.

This clonotype is judged medium-sized. The chain is built from TRBV7-3 and TRBJ1-6; perhaps TRBD1 as D (6 bases). Germline V gene data show CDR1 as SGHTA and CDR2 as FQGTGA. The CDR3 is made up of 15 amino acids. The ends were cut back, 3 bases at V and 6 bases at J, with 12 bases in the middle. The CDR3 loop reads CASSFSGALNSPLHF. The CDR3 DNA reads as TGTGCCAGCAGCTTCTCAGGGGCCCTTAATTCACCCCTCCACTTT. Full variable domain (rest looked up from reference TRBV7-3 and TRBJ1-6): GAGVSQTPSNKVTEKGKYVELRCDPISGHTALYWYRQSLGQGPEFLIYFQGTGAADDSGLPNDRFFAVRPEGSVSTLKIQRTERGDSAVYLCASSFSGALNSPLHFGNGTRLTVT.

This rearrangement joins TRBV30 to TRBJ2-7; 10 bases are shared with TRBD1. The ends lost 5 bases at V and 3 bases at J; junction bases unmatched: 7. This CDR3 has 14 residues. The V gene's germline CDR1 is GTSNPN and CDR2 SVGIG (reference sequence). Here the CDR3 reads CAWEGTGEIYEQYF. Here the CDR3 DNA reads TGTGCCTGGGAGGGGACAGGGGAAATCTACGAGCAGTACTTC.

By sample share, this clonotype is medium-sized. The chain combines TRBV12-3 or TRBV12-4 with TRBJ2-3; 9 bases line up with TRBD2. J gave up 2 bases and V 3 bases, and 3 bases lay outside the gene matches. The CDR3 is made up of 15 amino acids. In DNA form, the CDR3 reads TGTGCCAGCAGTTTCTTAGCGGGAGTCACAGATACGCAGTATTTT. As protein: CASSFLAGVTDTQYF.

In its sample, this clonotype is medium-sized. The CDR3 DNA follows: TGCAGCGGGGGGCTCGTTGGAAGCGGAAGGACTGAAGCTTTCTTT. Translated, it gives CSGGLVGSGRTEAFF. The rearrangement uses TRBV29-1 and TRBJ1-1, with D possibly TRBD1 on 6 matching bases. The CDR3 extends over 15 amino acids. Deletions cut 7 bases from V and 5 bases from J, with 23 bases between. Germline-derived CDR1 and CDR2 are SQVTM and ANQGSEA.

This clonotype was seen at least ten times. CDR3 nucleotide sequence: TGTGCCAGCAGTGAAATGGGTCCGAGTGGTTCTGAGCAGTTCTTC. As protein: CASSEMGPSGSEQFF. V gene TRBV6-1 combines with J gene TRBJ2-1; D is unclear. Trimming removed 2 bases at V and 9 bases at J, with 17 bases between. CDR1 MNHNS and CDR2 SASEGT come from the germline V gene. This CDR3 region has 15 residues.

The V gene is TRBV3-1, the J gene TRBJ2-5; D not resolved. Germline values: CDR1 LGHDT, CDR2 YNNKEL (reference sequence). This CDR3 is 15 amino acids long. The V gene lost 5 bases and the J gene lost 4 bases, with 17 bases spanning the gap. CDR3 DNA: TGTGCCAGCAGCACACCCCGGGCGTCGGCAGAGACCCAGTACTTC. Translating it yields CASSTPRASAETQYF.

This clonotype has ten or more counts. This sequence joins TRBV19 and TRBJ2-3; no clear D. The CDR3 runs 16 residues. Germline CDR1 LNHDA, CDR2 SQIVND (reference sequence). The V end was cut by 5 bases, the J end by 1 base, with 16 bases between. As DNA, the CDR3 is TGTGCCAGTAGTTCGGACCAGCAAGGTGGCACAGATACGCAGTATTTT. The encoded protein is CASSSDQQGGTDTQYF.

This clonotype occurred many times. J is TRBJ1-2 and V is TRBV27; 7 nucleotides line up with TRBD1. The V gene's germline CDR1 is MNHEY and CDR2 SMNVEV (reference sequence). The length of the CDR3 is 16 residues. V dropped 6 bases and J dropped 5; count of bases not matched to a gene: 15. The CDR3 DNA follows: TGTGCCAGCAGCGAATCCCAGGACAGGTGGGGATATGGCTACACCTTC. Amino acids: CASSESQDRWGYGYTF.